This T cell receptor (beta chain) comes out of a study of glioma-infiltrating T cells. Looking at the study overall: Before surgery, glioma patients received dexamethasone for at most six days.

In this sample, this clonotype turned up once. Its specificity is unknown. Points from the study as a whole: Non-neoplastic patients had below-expected tissue-blood divergence, while all gliomas exceeded expectation.

Germline CDR1 and CDR2: DFQATT and SNEGSKA (reference sequence). This CDR3 is 17 amino acids long. Unmatched junction bases numbered 8, after V lost 4 bases and J lost 2 bases. TCR alpha and beta CDR3 regions were amplified from RNA using iRepertoire nested multiplex PCR. MiXCR, applied by TCRdb to the multiplex PCR reads, yields one record per CDR3 protein. Of more than 350,000 distinct CDR3 sequences listed, 41% are singletons. Sequenced material: glioma tissue, nonneoplastic brain tissue, or PBMCs (not recorded which). The sequence was collected from a human donor with low-grade glioma or glioblastoma, undergoing nonglioma brain surgery, or in good health (not recorded which). The chain joins TRBV20-1 to TRBJ1-6; 10 nucleotides agree with TRBD1. The CDR3 sequence is CSANAPGQGTYNSPLHF. The CDR3 DNA follows: TGCAGTGCTAACGCACCGGGACAGGGGACCTATAATTCACCCCTCCACTTT.